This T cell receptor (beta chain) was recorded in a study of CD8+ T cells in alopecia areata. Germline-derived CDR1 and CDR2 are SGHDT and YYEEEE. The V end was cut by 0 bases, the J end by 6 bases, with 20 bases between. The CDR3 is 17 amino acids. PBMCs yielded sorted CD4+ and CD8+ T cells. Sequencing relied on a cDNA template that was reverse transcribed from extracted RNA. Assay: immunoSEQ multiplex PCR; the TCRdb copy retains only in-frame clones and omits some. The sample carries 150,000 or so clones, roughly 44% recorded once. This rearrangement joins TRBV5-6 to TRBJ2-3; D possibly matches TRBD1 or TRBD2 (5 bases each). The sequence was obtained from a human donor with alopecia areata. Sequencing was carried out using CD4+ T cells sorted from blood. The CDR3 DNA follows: TGTGCCAGCAGCTTGGGGACTGGGACGGTCGGAGCGGATACGCAGTATTTT. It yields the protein CASSLGTGTVGADTQYF.